Below are 6 T cell receptor beta chains sequenced from a single sample in a study of PD-L1 blockade in urothelial cancer. Time point reported: peripheral blood 6 weeks after treatment start. Repertoires were generated with immunoSEQ multiplex PCR, while TCRdb's copy carries only in-frame clones and drops some. Altogether 25,000 to 30,000 clones are present, about 80% being singletons, with the ten largest covering around 3.1%. This sample comprised PBMCs, obtained around atezolizumab (anti-PD-L1) treatment. All receptors derive from a man aged 70-80 years with urothelial cancer.

V is TRBV4-3 and J is TRBJ2-7, with D uncertain. Germline CDR1 and CDR2: LGHNA and YSLEER. The V end was cut by 3 bases, the J end by 4 bases, with 7 bases between. This CDR3 comprises 12 residues. The CDR3 spells CASSQGRYEQYF. CDR3 DNA: TGCGCCAGCAGCCAGGGCCGTTACGAGCAGTACTTC.

The rearrangement joins TRBV9 to TRBJ1-5; tentatively, D is TRBD1 (5 bases). Germline loops: CDR1 SGDLS, CDR2 YYNGEE. Trimming removed 0 bases from V and 2 bases from J, with 9 bases in between. The CDR3 has 15 amino acids. The CDR3 sequence is CASSVDTGRNQPQHF. CDR3 nucleotides: TGTGCCAGCAGCGTAGACACAGGACGCAATCAGCCCCAGCATTTT.

CDR3 nucleotide sequence: TGTGCCAGCAGCCAAGAAATGACTAGCGGGAGGGAGACCCAGTACTTC. This translates into CASSQEMTSGRETQYF. The chain is built from TRBV4-2 and TRBJ2-5; 13 nucleotides agree with TRBD2. The V gene end was trimmed by 0 bases and the J gene end by 5 bases; junction bases not matched to a gene: 3. Germline loops: CDR1 LGHNA, CDR2 YNFKEQ. The CDR3 sequence is 16 residues long.

The genes are TRBV6-1 and TRBJ1-2; D is unresolved. Germline CDR1 MNHNS, CDR2 SASEGT. V was clipped by 6 bases and J by 0 bases, with 5 bases between them. The CDR3 is 12 amino acids. Written as DNA, the CDR3 is TGTGCCAGCAGCCAGGCTAACTATGGCTACACCTTC. Translating gives CASSQANYGYTF.

This chain connects TRBV7-8 to TRBJ2-5; tentative D call: TRBD1 (6 bases). V was trimmed by 5 bases and J by 1 base, leaving 8 bases between them. This CDR3 region has 13 residues. CDR1 and CDR2 (germline): SGHVS, FQNEAQ. The CDR3 loop reads CASSARGQETQYF. CDR3 DNA sequence: TGTGCCAGCAGCGCCAGGGGCCAAGAGACCCAGTACTTC. The complete variable domain, with remaining parts taken from reference TRBV7-8 and TRBJ2-5, reads GAGVSQSPRYKVAKRGQDVALRCDPISGHVSLFWYQQALGQGPEFLTYFQNEAQLDKSGLPSDRFFAERPEGSVSTLKIQRTQQEDSAVYLCASSARGQETQYFGPGTRLLVL.

This rearrangement joins TRBV11-2 to TRBJ1-2; 7 bases are a match to TRBD1. This CDR3 has 13 residues. V was clipped by 1 base and J by 6 bases; unmatched bases: 2. Germline CDR1 is SGHAT and CDR2 is FQNNGV. The DNA for the CDR3 is TGTGCCAGCAGCTTAGGACAGGGTGATGGCTACACCTTC. It specifies CASSLGQGDGYTF. The entire variable domain, with the rest obtained from reference TRBV11-2 and TRBJ1-2, is as follows: EAGVAQSPRYKIIEKRQSVAFWCNPISGHATLYWYQQILGQGPKLLIQFQNNGVVDDSQLPKDRFSAERLKGVDSTLKIQPAKLEDSAVYLCASSLGQGDGYTFGSGTRLTVV.